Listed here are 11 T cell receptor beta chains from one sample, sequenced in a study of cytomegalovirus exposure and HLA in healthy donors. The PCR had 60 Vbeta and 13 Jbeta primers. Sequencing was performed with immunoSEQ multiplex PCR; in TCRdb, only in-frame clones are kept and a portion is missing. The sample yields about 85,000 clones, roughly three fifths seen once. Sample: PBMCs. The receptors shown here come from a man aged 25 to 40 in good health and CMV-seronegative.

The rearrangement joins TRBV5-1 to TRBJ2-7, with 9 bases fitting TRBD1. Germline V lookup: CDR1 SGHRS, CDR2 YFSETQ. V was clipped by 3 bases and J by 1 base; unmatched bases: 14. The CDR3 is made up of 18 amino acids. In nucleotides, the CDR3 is TGCGCCAGCAGCTCACTACCCGGGACAGGGAGAGAGTCCTACGAGCAGTACTTC. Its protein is CASSSLPGTGRESYEQYF.

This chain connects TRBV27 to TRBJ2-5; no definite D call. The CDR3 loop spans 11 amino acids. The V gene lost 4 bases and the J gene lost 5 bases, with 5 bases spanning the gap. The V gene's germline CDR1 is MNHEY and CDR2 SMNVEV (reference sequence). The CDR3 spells CASSSQETQYF. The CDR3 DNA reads TGTGCCAGCAGTTCCCAGGAGACCCAGTACTTC.

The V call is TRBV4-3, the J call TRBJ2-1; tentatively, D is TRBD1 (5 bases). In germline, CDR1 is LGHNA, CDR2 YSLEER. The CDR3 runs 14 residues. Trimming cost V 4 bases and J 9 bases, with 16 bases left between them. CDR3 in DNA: TGCGCCAGCAGCCCAGACCTACCAAGGGGTGAGCAGTTCTTC. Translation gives CASSPDLPRGEQFF.

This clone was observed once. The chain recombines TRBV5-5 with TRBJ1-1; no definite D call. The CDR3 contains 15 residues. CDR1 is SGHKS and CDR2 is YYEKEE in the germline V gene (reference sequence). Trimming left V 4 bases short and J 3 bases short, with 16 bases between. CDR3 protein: CASSLPGSLDTEAFF. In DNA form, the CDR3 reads TGTGCCAGCAGCCTCCCCGGGAGCCTCGACACTGAAGCTTTCTTT.

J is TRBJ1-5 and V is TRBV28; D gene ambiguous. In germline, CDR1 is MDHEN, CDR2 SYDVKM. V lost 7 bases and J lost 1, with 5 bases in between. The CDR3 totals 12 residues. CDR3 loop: CASTGSNQPQHF. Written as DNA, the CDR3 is TGTGCCAGCACGGGAAGCAATCAGCCCCAGCATTTT. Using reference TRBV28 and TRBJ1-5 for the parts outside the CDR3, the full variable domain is DVKVTQSSRYLVKRTGEKVFLECVQDMDHENMFWYRQDPGLGLRLIYFSYDVKMKEKGDIPEGYSVSREKKERFSLILESASTNQTSMYLCASTGSNQPQHFGDGTRLSIL.

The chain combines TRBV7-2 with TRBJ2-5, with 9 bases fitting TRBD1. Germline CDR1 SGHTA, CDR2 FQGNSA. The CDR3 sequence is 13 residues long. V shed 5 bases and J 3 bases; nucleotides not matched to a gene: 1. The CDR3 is CASSRTGEETQYF. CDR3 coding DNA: TGTGCCAGCAGCCGGACAGGGGAAGAGACCCAGTACTTC.

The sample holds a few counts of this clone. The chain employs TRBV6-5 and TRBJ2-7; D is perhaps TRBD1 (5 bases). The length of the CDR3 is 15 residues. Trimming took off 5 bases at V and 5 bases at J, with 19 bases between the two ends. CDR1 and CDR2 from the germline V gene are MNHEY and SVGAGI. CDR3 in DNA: TGTGCCAGCAGTCCCCCGTGGGGCAGTACCCACGAGCAGTACTTC. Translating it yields CASSPPWGSTHEQYF.

In DNA form, the CDR3 reads TGTGCCAGTAGTATGGCGGGAGGCCCCTACGAGCAGTACTTC. Translating it yields CASSMAGGPYEQYF. This chain links TRBV19 with TRBJ2-7; 8 nucleotides line up with TRBD2. The CDR3 spans 14 residues. V shed 3 bases and J 2 bases; nucleotides not matched to a gene: 3. CDR1 is LNHDA and CDR2 is SQIVND in the germline V gene (reference sequence).

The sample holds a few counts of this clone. CDR3 sequence (DNA): TGTGCCAGCAGCCAAAAGGGGGGGATCGAGACCCAGTACTTC. The encoded protein is CASSQKGGIETQYF. The chain carries TRBV4-2 and TRBJ2-5, with D perhaps matching TRBD2 (7 bases). The V gene lost 2 bases and the J gene lost 5 bases, with 12 bases spanning the gap. There are 14 residues in the CDR3. In germline, CDR1 is LGHNA, CDR2 YNFKEQ.

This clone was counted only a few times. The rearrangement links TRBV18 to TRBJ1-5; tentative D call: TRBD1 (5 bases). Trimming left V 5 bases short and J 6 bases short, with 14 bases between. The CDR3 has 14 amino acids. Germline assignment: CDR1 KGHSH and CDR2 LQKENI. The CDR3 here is CASSASGDGQPQHF. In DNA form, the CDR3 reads TGTGCCAGCTCAGCCTCGGGGGATGGTCAGCCCCAGCATTTT.

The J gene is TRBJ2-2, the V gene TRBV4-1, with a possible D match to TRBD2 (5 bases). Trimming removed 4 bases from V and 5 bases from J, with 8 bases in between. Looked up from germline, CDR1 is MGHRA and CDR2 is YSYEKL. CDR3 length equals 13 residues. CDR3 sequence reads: CASSRTGTGELFF. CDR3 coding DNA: TGCGCCAGCAGCCGGACTGGAACCGGGGAGCTGTTTTTT.